This is a list of T cell receptor beta chains from one sample in a study of shared clonotypes between healthy human individuals. Libraries were prepared by immunoSEQ multiplex PCR; TCRdb keeps only in-frame clonotypes and omits some of them. The sample holds some 660,000 clones, 55% to 85% seen once. The sequencing sample was made of memory CD4+ T cells sorted from blood. These receptors were collected from a young woman in good health. Both conserved end residues are part of each CDR3. Each record gives: D gene, clone size, V gene, J gene, CDR3 DNA, CDR3 protein. D genes are given only for firm matches. Only part of the rows carry a size: once, few, many, or a class if the clone is expanded.

>TRBD1|NA|TRBV4-1|TRBJ1-2
TGCGCCAGCAGCCGGACAGGCCCGCCGGATGGCTACACCTTC
CASSRTGPPDGYTF
>NA|NA|TRBV7-9|TRBJ2-3
TGTGCCAGCAGCTCGATGTCCAACACAGATACGCAGTATTTT
CASSSMSNTDTQYF
>NA|NA|TRBV11-2|TRBJ1-4
TGTGCCAGCAGCTTATTTAGGGAGTCTAAACTGTTTTTT
CASSLFRESKLFF
>NA|NA|TRBV6-1|TRBJ1-2
TGTGCCAGCAGTGAAGCGGGAAGCAGCTACACCTTC
CASSEAGSSYTF
>NA|NA|TRBV11-2|TRBJ2-1
TGTGCCAGCAGCTTAGAGGGGGGTTGGAGCTACAATGAGCAGTTCTTC
CASSLEGGWSYNEQFF
>NA|NA|TRBV7-2|TRBJ2-7
TGTGCCAGCAGCCTAGGACACTCGAGACAGTACTACGAGCAGTACTTC
CASSLGHSRQYYEQYF
>NA|NA|TRBV7-9|TRBJ2-5
TGTGCCATCGGGGAGACCCAGTACTTC
CAIGETQYF
>TRBD2|few|TRBV9|TRBJ2-4
TGTGCCAGCAGCGTAGAGGGTAGCGGGAGGGCCTTACAGTACTTC
CASSVEGSGRALQYF
>TRBD1|NA|TRBV30|TRBJ1-5
TGTGCCTGGAATGCAGGGGGAGGGCTTCAGCCCCAGCATTTT
CAWNAGGGLQPQHF
>TRBD2|NA|TRBV7-2|TRBJ2-1
TGTGCCAGCAGCATGTGGACTAGTGGCCCCTGGGAGCAGTTCTTC
CASSMWTSGPWEQFF
>NA|NA|TRBV5-1|TRBJ2-3
TGCGCCAGCAGCCTCTTAGACCCTACCCGGCAAGATACGCAGTATTTT
CASSLLDPTRQDTQYF
>TRBD2|NA|TRBV6-5|TRBJ2-7
TGTGCCAGCAGTTACGTCTCTAGCGGGAGTGGGGAGCAGTACTTC
CASSYVSSGSGEQYF
>TRBD2|NA|TRBV5-4|TRBJ2-7
TGTGCCAGCAGCTTGTCTAGCGGATTCTCCTACGAGCAGTACTTC
CASSLSSGFSYEQYF
>NA|NA|TRBV27|TRBJ2-7
TGTGCCAGGTTCTCCTACGAGCAGTACTTC
CARFSYEQYF
>TRBD2|NA|TRBV9|TRBJ2-1
TGTGCCAGCAGCGTAGCGTGGCGGGAGGATCTTTACAATGAGCAGTTCTTC
CASSVAWREDLYNEQFF
>NA|few|TRBV10-1|TRBJ1-1
TGCGCCAGCCGGGGACTCCTGGACACTGAAGCTTTCTTT
CASRGLLDTEAFF
>NA|few|TRBV28|TRBJ2-7
TGTGCCAGCAGTTTCGGGACACCCTACGAGCAGTACTTC
CASSFGTPYEQYF
>TRBD2|NA|TRBV4-1|TRBJ2-6
TGCGCCAGCAGCCAGCCGGGACTAGCGGGAGGGCGGTCTGGGGCCAACGTCCTGACTTTC
CASSQPGLAGGRSGANVLTF
>TRBD1|once|TRBV19|TRBJ1-1
TGTGCCAGTAGTAGTACAGGGGGCGTCGGCACTGAAGCTTTCTTT
CASSSTGGVGTEAFF
>NA|once|TRBV27|TRBJ1-3
TGTGCCAGCAGCAAAAACTCGGCCAACACCATATATTTT
CASSKNSANTIYF
>NA|NA|TRBV5-1|TRBJ2-1
TGCGCCAGCAGCAGCGACCGAAGCTCCTACAATGAGCAGTTCTTC
CASSSDRSSYNEQFF
>NA|NA|TRBV7-6|TRBJ2-5
TGTGCCAGCAGCTTAGGGACAGAAGAGACCCAGTACTTC
CASSLGTEETQYF
>TRBD1|NA|TRBV19|TRBJ1-5
TGTGCCAGTAGGACTCGACAGGGCCAGCCCCAGCATTTT
CASRTRQGQPQHF
>TRBD1|NA|TRBV7-7|TRBJ2-5
TGTGCCAGCAGCTTAACCCGACAGGGCCAGACCCAGTACTTC
CASSLTRQGQTQYF
>NA|once|TRBV5-6|TRBJ2-3
TGTGCCAGCAGCGCTAGAGGTGCAACAGATACGCAGTATTTT
CASSARGATDTQYF
>TRBD1|few|TRBV28|TRBJ2-2
TGTGCCAGCAGTCCCGGGACAGGGATACCCGGGGAGCTGTTTTTT
CASSPGTGIPGELFF
>NA|NA|TRBV6-5|TRBJ2-7
TGTGCCAGCAGCCGCAGCGGGTCCTACGAGCAGTACTTC
CASSRSGSYEQYF
>NA|NA|TRBV11-3|TRBJ2-5
TGTGCCAGCAGCCCTAACGTTGGAGGGACCCAGTACTTC
CASSPNVGGTQYF
>NA|few|TRBV27|TRBJ2-7
TGTGCCAGCAGACTATACGGCTCCTACGAGCAGTACTTC
CASRLYGSYEQYF
>NA|NA|TRBV11-2|TRBJ2-1
TGTGCCAGCACATCCGGAGCGGGTTACAATGAGCAGTTCTTC
CASTSGAGYNEQFF
>NA|few|TRBV14|TRBJ1-1
TGTGCCAGCAGCCAATGGGCTTCCGCTAACACTGAAGCTTTCTTT
CASSQWASANTEAFF
>NA|NA|TRBV5-4|TRBJ1-4
TGTGCCAGCAGCCCCACCGGAGGGGTTCATGAAAAACTGTTTTTT
CASSPTGGVHEKLFF
>NA|NA|TRBV27|TRBJ2-3
TGTGCCAGCAGGACACAGGGAAATACGCAGTATTTT
CASRTQGNTQYF
>TRBD1|NA|TRBV28|TRBJ2-7
TGTGCCAGCGGACAGGGGGGTAGCTACGAGCAGTACTTC
CASGQGGSYEQYF
>NA|NA|TRBV27|TRBJ2-5
TGTGCCAGCAGTTCTCGCCTCGACAGACAAGAGACCCAGTACTTC
CASSSRLDRQETQYF
>NA|NA|TRBV2|TRBJ2-7
TGTGCCAGCAGTGCATCAGGCTATAGAAACGAGCAGTACTTC
CASSASGYRNEQYF
>TRBD2|few|TRBV7-9|TRBJ2-1
TGTGCCAGCAGCGGGGGGACTAGCGGGGTACACAATGAGCAGTTCTTC
CASSGGTSGVHNEQFF
>TRBD1|NA|TRBV28|TRBJ1-2
TGTGCCAGCAGTGGTCGGACAGGGCAATATGGCTACACCTTC
CASSGRTGQYGYTF
>NA|NA|TRBV4-1|TRBJ1-2
TGCGCCAGCAGCCAAGATTGGGGTAGCTATGGCTACACCTTC
CASSQDWGSYGYTF
>NA|few|TRBV5-1|TRBJ2-1
TGCGCCAGCAGCAGAGACCGGACAGCCTACAATGAGCAGTTCTTC
CASSRDRTAYNEQFF
>NA|NA|TRBV6-1|TRBJ1-5
TGTGCCAGCAGTACACAGGAAAATCAGCCCCAGCATTTT
CASSTQENQPQHF
>NA|NA|TRBV6-1|TRBJ2-5
TGTGCCAGCAGTGAAGCTGGGGTGGAGACCCAGTACTTC
CASSEAGVETQYF
>TRBD1|NA|TRBV30|TRBJ1-5
TGTGCCTGCAAAGACAGGGATCAGCCCCAGCATTTT
CACKDRDQPQHF
>TRBD1|few|TRBV6-6|TRBJ2-2
TGTGCCAGCAGACAAGGACAGGGAGTCACCGGGGAGCTGTTTTTT
CASRQGQGVTGELFF
>NA|NA|TRBV7-3|TRBJ2-3
TGTGCCAGCAGCAAGGCCGGGACGCTGGAGTCAGATACGCAGTATTTT
CASSKAGTLESDTQYF
>NA|NA|TRBV2|TRBJ2-7
TGTGCCAGCAGGTCGGTGTACGAGCAGTACTTC
CASRSVYEQYF
>NA|NA|TRBV11-2|TRBJ1-1
TGTGCCAGCCGCCCTGTGGCCAGAGGAATGAACACTGAAGCTTTCTTT
CASRPVARGMNTEAFF
>NA|few|TRBV7-3|TRBJ2-7
TGTGCCAGTTCCTTAGGGGACGAATACGAGCAGTACTTC
CASSLGDEYEQYF
>NA|few|TRBV6-6|TRBJ1-1
TGTGCCAGCAGTTATTGGCAGGGCGGGAACACTGAAGCTTTCTTT
CASSYWQGGNTEAFF
>NA|NA|TRBV28|TRBJ1-1
TGTGCCAGCACCTCCCCCAGGGCTCCGGGCACTGAAGCTTTCTTT
CASTSPRAPGTEAFF
>NA|NA|TRBV15|TRBJ2-6
TGTGCCACCCGCTCTGGGGCCAACGTCCTGACTTTC
CATRSGANVLTF
>NA|few|TRBV29-1|TRBJ2-5
TGCAGCGTTGGGGCTAGCGTCGGCGAGACCCAGTACTTC
CSVGASVGETQYF
>NA|NA|TRBV28|TRBJ2-7
TGTGCCAGCAGTCCCAGGGGGAGGGACGAGCAGTACTTC
CASSPRGRDEQYF
>NA|NA|TRBV6-5|TRBJ2-1
TGTGCCAGCAGCCCGAGAGAGCTAGGTGAGCAGTTCTTC
CASSPRELGEQFF
>TRBD1|NA|TRBV5-1|TRBJ1-5
TGCGCCAGCAGCTTGACAGGGGTCGAGCCCCAGCATTTT
CASSLTGVEPQHF
>NA|NA|TRBV12-2|TRBJ2-7
TGTGCCTATTCGATGGGAGGCTACGAGCAGTACTTC
CAYSMGGYEQYF
>NA|NA|TRBV9|TRBJ2-3
TGTGCCAGCAGCGCTACCACGACGGCAGCTAGCACAGATACGCAGTATTTT
CASSATTTAASTDTQYF
>NA|many|TRBV5-1|TRBJ2-1
TGCGCCAGCAGCTTGGTAGGCGGGGGCCCCCCGAATGAGCAGTTCTTC
CASSLVGGGPPNEQFF
>NA|NA|TRBV28|TRBJ2-7
TGTGCCAGCAGTTCGCCCGGGGCCACATCCTACGAGCAGTACTTC
CASSSPGATSYEQYF